The clone carrying this T cell receptor beta chain came up a few times. V lost 5 bases and J lost 6, with 14 bases in between. This CDR3 has 13 amino acids. Germline-derived CDR1 and CDR2 are SGHVS and FQNEAQ. The sample comes from a study of T cells in Graves' hyperthyroidism and ophthalmopathy. RNA transcripts yielded amplified TCR beta CDR3 regions. Initially, a first-round RT-PCR of the TCR CDR3 employed the HTBI primer set. Each CDR3 protein is one row after TCRdb ran MiXCR on the multiplex PCR reads. The table records some 510,000 distinct CDR3 sequences, under 25% of them present only once. The receptor's source is a man aged 18 to 29 with Graves' hyperthyroidism. This chain connects TRBV7-8 to TRBJ2-7; D gene unclear. The sample was blood. CDR3 coding DNA: TGTGCCAGCAGCCCTAAACACCTCTCCGAGCAGTACTTC. This encodes CASSPKHLSEQYF.